Each of the 13 T cell receptor beta chains below was sequenced from the same sample in a study of fetal regulatory T cell absence and autoimmunity. Sequenced by immunoSEQ multiplex PCR; TCRdb stores in-frame clones only, minus some. The sample yields just over 45,000 clones, just under 85% seen once. Specimen: cord blood. The source is a newborn boy with IPEX syndrome.

J is TRBJ1-3 and V is TRBV5-5; tentatively, D is TRBD1 (5 bases). The CDR3 is 14 residues long. Germline loops: CDR1 SGHKS, CDR2 YYEKEE (reference sequence). Trimming shortened V by 5 bases and J by 0 bases, and 9 bases separated the two germline ends. The CDR3 coding sequence is TGTGCCAGCAGTCAGGGCTTCTCTGGAAACACCATATATTTT. This codes for CASSQGFSGNTIYF.

This rearrangement joins TRBV19 to TRBJ2-3, with a possible D match to TRBD2 (7 bases). Germline CDR1 LNHDA, CDR2 SQIVND (reference sequence). Deletions cut 8 bases from V and 2 bases from J, with 14 bases between. The CDR3 is 14 residues long. For the CDR3, the DNA is TGTGCCAGTCAGAGGGGGGGTGCCACAGATACGCAGTATTTT. As protein: CASQRGGATDTQYF.

This clone has only a few counts. The genes are TRBV27 and TRBJ1-6; a weak D match, TRBD1 (5 bases). The CDR3 spans 13 residues. V shed 6 bases and J shed 6 bases, with 9 bases lying between them. Looked up from germline, CDR1 is MNHEY and CDR2 is SMNVEV (reference sequence). CDR3: CASSGAFNSPLHF. DNA for the CDR3: TGTGCCAGCAGCGGGGCTTTTAATTCACCCCTCCACTTT.

V is TRBV9 and J is TRBJ1-3; D is perhaps TRBD1 (5 bases). CDR3 length: 17 amino acids. CDR1 and CDR2 (germline): SGDLS, YYNGEE. Trimming took 2 bases from V and 0 from J, leaving 15 bases between them. The CDR3 sequence is CASSVRDGLFSGNTIYF. Written as DNA, the CDR3 is TGTGCCAGCAGCGTCCGGGACGGATTATTCTCTGGAAACACCATATATTTT. Full variable domain (rest looked up from reference TRBV9 and TRBJ1-3): DSGVTQTPKHLITATGQRVTLRCSPRSGDLSVYWYQQSLDQGLQFLIQYYNGEERAKGNILERFSAQQFPDLHSELNLSSLELGDSALYFCASSVRDGLFSGNTIYFGEGSWLTVV.

The gene calls are TRBV19 and TRBJ1-1; D perhaps matches TRBD1 (5 bases). Germline loops: CDR1 LNHDA, CDR2 SQIVND (reference sequence). The CDR3 runs 15 residues. The V end was cut by 4 bases, the J end by 0 bases, with 12 bases between. CDR3 in DNA: TGTGCCAGTAGTACTGGGGGAGGGCTGAACACTGAAGCTTTCTTT. This encodes CASSTGGGLNTEAFF.

V is TRBV6-5 and J is TRBJ1-6; D is uncertain. Trimming left V 0 bases short and J 10 bases short, with 10 bases between. Germline V gene data show CDR1 as MNHEY and CDR2 as SVGAGI. The CDR3 extends over 14 amino acids. Written as DNA, the CDR3 is TGTGCCAGCAGTTACTCAAGGGAGCGGTCACCCCTCCACTTT. Translation: CASSYSRERSPLHF.

The rearrangement links TRBV9 to TRBJ2-5; TRBD2 agrees at 7 bases. Germline V gives CDR1 SGDLS, CDR2 YYNGEE. With V trimmed by 3 bases and J by 2 bases, 1 base remained unmatched. The CDR3 has 13 amino acids. DNA for the CDR3: TGTGCCAGCAGCGCGCGGGGGCAAGAGACCCAGTACTTC. Translated, it gives CASSARGQETQYF.

The CDR3, as DNA: TGTGCCAGCACCAAGGCGGGACAGAGAAACACCATATATTTT. Amino acid sequence: CASTKAGQRNTIYF. The gene calls are TRBV6-5 and TRBJ1-3; 7 bases are a match to TRBD1. With V trimmed by 7 bases and J by 5 bases, 8 bases remained unmatched. Germline loops: CDR1 MNHEY, CDR2 SVGAGI. The CDR3 spans 14 residues.

This rearrangement joins TRBV4-3 to TRBJ1-2; possibly TRBD1 for D (5 bases). Per the germline V gene, CDR1 is LGHNA and CDR2 is YSLEER. The CDR3 runs to 15 residues. The V and J ends lost 0 bases and 5 bases respectively, with 13 bases between them. CDR3 nucleotide sequence: TGCGCCAGCAGCCAAGATAGGGGAGCTCTGTATGGCTACACCTTC. Translation gives CASSQDRGALYGYTF.

V gene TRBV19 combines with J gene TRBJ2-7; D might be TRBD1 or TRBD2, each matching 5 bases. Germline V gene lookup returns CDR1 LNHDA and CDR2 SQIVND (reference sequence). The CDR3 is 14 residues long. With 3 bases removed from V and 5 bases from J, the gap between germline ends came to 14 bases. The CDR3 nucleotides are TGTGCCAGTAGTATCTGGGGGATTTCCCACGAGCAGTACTTC. This translates into CASSIWGISHEQYF.

This clone has only one observation. The V gene is TRBV19, the J gene TRBJ2-5; TRBD1 matches 9 bases. Germline values: CDR1 LNHDA, CDR2 SQIVND (reference sequence). V lost 5 bases to trimming and J lost 2 bases; unmatched junction nucleotides: 9. This CDR3 region has 16 residues. The CDR3 sequence is CASSSPGQGIQETQYF. The CDR3, as DNA: TGTGCCAGTAGTTCACCGGGACAGGGCATACAAGAGACCCAGTACTTC.

This clone appeared once. The chain couples TRBV4-1 to TRBJ1-6; 7 bases line up with TRBD1. The CDR3 has 15 amino acids. Germline loops: CDR1 MGHRA, CDR2 YSYEKL. V lost 0 bases, J lost 7 bases, and 3 bases stayed unmatched. The CDR3 DNA follows: TGCGCCAGCAGCCAAGAAGGGACAGAAAATTCACCCCTCCACTTT. Translating it yields CASSQEGTENSPLHF.

V is TRBV5-6 and J is TRBJ2-1; a weak D match, TRBD2 (7 bases). Germline CDR1 SGHDT, CDR2 YYEEEE. V was pared by 4 bases and J by 4 bases, with 24 bases between. The CDR3 covers 18 residues. The CDR3 here is CASSPRAGARSLYNEQFF. CDR3 nucleotides: TGTGCCAGCAGCCCTCGGGCGGGGGCGCGATCCCTATACAATGAGCAGTTCTTC.